This T cell receptor (beta chain) emerged from a study of shared clonotypes between healthy human individuals. The CDR3 spans 14 residues. Repertoires were generated with immunoSEQ multiplex PCR, while TCRdb's copy carries only in-frame clones and drops some. The sample holds hundreds of thousands of clones, almost 97% seen once. Sequenced material: naive CD4+ T cells sorted from blood. Specified subset: CD45RA+ positively selected. The chain links TRBV21-1 to TRBJ2-4. TRBV21-1 constitutes a pseudogene. This clonotype was sampled from a woman aged 25-40 years in good health. The CDR3 DNA sequence: TGTGCCAGCATGGGGTTTGGGGGAGCGAACATTCAGTACTTC. Translated, it gives CASMGFGGANIQYF.